These 18 T cell receptor beta chains came from one sample sequenced in a study of blood T cell repertoires in COVID-19. Using immunoSEQ multiplex PCR, the repertoire was profiled, and TCRdb retains in-frame clones only, with some absent. The sample contains 55,000 to 70,000 clones, roughly 87% of which appear only once. The specimen sequenced was peripheral blood. The source is a woman aged 18-30 years with acute or convalescent COVID-19.

In its sample, this clone was seen a few times. This sequence joins TRBV7-9 and TRBJ1-5; tentative D call: TRBD1 (5 bases). From germline, CDR1 is SEHNR and CDR2 FQNEAQ (reference sequence). V shed 5 bases and J shed 2 bases, with 7 bases lying between them. The CDR3 is 13 amino acids. The CDR3 coding sequence is TGTGCCAGCAGCCCGGGGGGCAATCAGCCCCAGCATTTT. As protein: CASSPGGNQPQHF.

J is TRBJ2-3 and V is TRBV11-2; TRBD1 is a possible D gene (6 bases). Trimming stripped 0 bases from V and 2 bases from J, with 12 bases between. CDR3 size: 16 residues. Germline CDR1 SGHAT, CDR2 FQNNGV. The CDR3 sequence: CASSLEYGTTTDTQYF. The CDR3 nucleotides are TGTGCCAGCAGCTTAGAGTATGGGACAACCACAGATACGCAGTATTTT.

The chain uses TRBV6-5 and TRBJ2-7; D not certain. Per germline, CDR1 MNHEY and CDR2 SVGAGI. The CDR3 totals 12 residues. Trimming left V 7 bases short and J 1 base short, with 8 bases between. CDR3 DNA: TGTGCCAGCAAAACCAGGTCCTACGAGCAGTACTTC. Its translation is CASKTRSYEQYF.

The chain joins TRBV5-8 to TRBJ1-3; D call uncertain. V was shortened by 2 bases and J by 0 bases, with 6 bases between the two germline ends. Germline lookup yields CDR1 SGHTS and CDR2 YDEGEE. The CDR3 spans 14 residues. The DNA of the CDR3 is TGTGCCAGCAGCTTTTGGAGCTCTGGAAACACCATATATTTT. It yields the protein CASSFWSSGNTIYF.

This clone was detected once. The chain employs TRBV7-6 and TRBJ2-7; 14 bases agree with TRBD2. Germline assignment: CDR1 SGHVS and CDR2 FNYEAQ. The CDR3 consists of 16 residues. V trimming: 5 bases; J trimming: 1 base; junction bases outside the gene matches: 4. CDR3 DNA sequence: TGTGCCAGCAGCCCGGGACTAGCGGGGGAGTCCTACGAGCAGTACTTC. Amino acid sequence: CASSPGLAGESYEQYF.

The CDR3 DNA reads as TGTGCCAGCAGCCAAGAGGACGGGGGGACCAACTATGGCTACACCTTC. Encoded protein: CASSQEDGGTNYGYTF. This chain joins TRBV4-2 and TRBJ1-2; TRBD1 is a possible D gene (5 bases). This CDR3 is 16 amino acids long. With 0 bases removed from V and 2 bases from J, the gap between germline ends came to 13 bases. Germline CDR1 is LGHNA and CDR2 is YNFKEQ.

The rearrangement links TRBV11-2 to TRBJ2-1, with D possibly TRBD2 on 6 matching bases. The CDR3 extends over 18 amino acids. The germline V gene has CDR1 SGHAT and CDR2 FQNNGV. Trimming removed 1 base from V and 1 base from J, with 17 bases in between. The DNA for the CDR3 is TGTGCCAGCAGCTTAGCCGGGACTTCCCTTCGATCCTACAATGAGCAGTTCTTC. Its translation: CASSLAGTSLRSYNEQFF. The full variable domain, completed using reference TRBV11-2 and TRBJ2-1, is EAGVAQSPRYKIIEKRQSVAFWCNPISGHATLYWYQQILGQGPKLLIQFQNNGVVDDSQLPKDRFSAERLKGVDSTLKIQPAKLEDSAVYLCASSLAGTSLRSYNEQFFGPGTRLTVL.

The chain joins TRBV6-5 to TRBJ1-2; 8 bases are shared with TRBD1. CDR1 and CDR2 (germline): MNHEY, SVGAGI. After removal of 11 bases from V and 2 bases from J, the junction contained 4 bases not matched to a gene. The CDR3 covers 12 residues. The chain's CDR3 is CASRTGNYGYTF. DNA for the CDR3: TGTGCCTCCCGGACAGGGAACTATGGCTACACCTTC.

The rearrangement uses TRBV15 and TRBJ2-1; 7 bases are a match to TRBD2. Germline V gene sequence: CDR1 LNHNV, CDR2 YYDKDF (reference sequence). This CDR3 comprises 17 residues. V shed 4 bases and J 4 bases; nucleotides not matched to a gene: 13. CDR3 nucleotides: TGTGCCACCAGCACCCCCACCCGGGGGGACCTTTACAATGAGCAGTTCTTC. Residues: CATSTPTRGDLYNEQFF. The complete variable domain, with remaining parts taken from reference TRBV15 and TRBJ2-1, reads DAMVIQNPRYQVTQFGKPVTLSCSQTLNHNVMYWYQQKSSQAPKLLFHYYDKDFNNEADTPDNFQSRRPNTSFCFLDIRSPGLGDTAMYLCATSTPTRGDLYNEQFFGPGTRLTVL.

This clone came up once. The chain recombines TRBV13 with TRBJ2-2; 7 bases are shared with TRBD1. Germline V gene data show CDR1 as PRHDT and CDR2 as FYEKMQ (reference sequence). V lost 5 bases and J lost 5; bases outside the gene matches: 8. The CDR3 is made up of 15 amino acids. DNA of the CDR3: TGTGCCAGCAGCGACACACCAGGGGGAACCGGGGAGCTGTTTTTT. Translation: CASSDTPGGTGELFF. The variable domain in full, completed from reference TRBV13 and TRBJ2-2, reads AAGVIQSPRHLIKEKRETATLKCYPIPRHDTVYWYQQGPGQDPQFLISFYEKMQSDKGSIPDRFSAQQFSDYHSELNMSSLELGDSALYFCASSDTPGGTGELFFGEGSRLTVL.

DNA of the CDR3: TGTGCCAGCAGTCACTATAGCGTAACCCAAGAGACCCAGTACTTC. This translates into CASSHYSVTQETQYF. The genes are TRBV6-1 and TRBJ2-5, with a possible D match to TRBD2 (5 bases). Trimming pared 5 bases from V and 1 base from J, leaving 14 bases between. This CDR3 has 15 amino acids. Looked up from germline, CDR1 is MNHNS and CDR2 is SASEGT.

Sample share makes this clone medium-sized. The chain employs TRBV6-5 and TRBJ1-1; tentative D call: TRBD1 (6 bases). V shed 3 bases and J shed 6 bases, with 11 bases lying between them. CDR1 is MNHEY, CDR2 SVGAGI, per germline. CDR3 length equals 13 residues. The CDR3 region is CASSYQGSAEAFF. CDR3 bases: TGTGCCAGCAGTTATCAGGGGAGCGCTGAAGCTTTCTTT.

J is TRBJ2-5 and V is TRBV30, with TRBD2 matching 7 bases. With V trimmed by 3 bases and J by 2 bases, 6 bases remained unmatched. CDR1 and CDR2 (germline): GTSNPN, SVGIG (reference sequence). The CDR3 contains 14 residues. Here the CDR3 reads CAWRGAGLQETQYF. In DNA form, the CDR3 reads TGTGCCTGGAGAGGAGCGGGGTTACAAGAGACCCAGTACTTC. Full variable domain (missing parts from reference TRBV30 and TRBJ2-5): SQTIHQWPATLVQPVGSPLSLECTVEGTSNPNLYWYRQAAGRGLQLLFYSVGIGQISSEVPQNLSASRPQDRQFILSSKKLLLSDSGFYLCAWRGAGLQETQYFGPGTRLLVL.

The chain couples TRBV12-3 or TRBV12-4 to TRBJ1-1; D unclear. This CDR3 comprises 12 residues. V shed 5 bases and J shed 4 bases, with 8 bases lying between them. CDR3 in DNA: TGTGCCAGCAGTGCCGCGGCCACTGAAGCTTTCTTT. Protein: CASSAAATEAFF.

V and J are TRBV7-2 and TRBJ2-3, with D unclear. This CDR3 region has 12 residues. Germline-derived CDR1 and CDR2 are SGHTA and FQGNSA. V was shortened by 2 bases and J by 2 bases, with 2 bases between the two germline ends. The CDR3 reads CASSLYTDTQYF. The CDR3 DNA reads as TGTGCCAGCAGCTTATACACAGATACGCAGTATTTT. The full variable domain, its missing parts supplied by reference TRBV7-2 and TRBJ2-3, is GAGVSQSPSNKVTEKGKDVELRCDPISGHTALYWYRQSLGQGLEFLIYFQGNSAPDKSGLPSDRFSAERTGGSVSTLTIQRTQQEDSAVYLCASSLYTDTQYFGPGTRLTVL.

This clone has a single count. This chain uses TRBV9 with TRBJ2-1; weak D call: TRBD1 (6 bases). CDR1 and CDR2 (germline): SGDLS, YYNGEE. The CDR3 extends over 16 amino acids. Trimming left V 3 bases short and J 0 bases short, with 13 bases between. CDR3 coding DNA: TGTGCCAGCAGCGCCTCCGGACAGAGCTCCTACAATGAGCAGTTCTTC. Translating gives CASSASGQSSYNEQFF.

The chain has TRBV2 and TRBJ1-5, with 9 bases that match TRBD1. Losses at the gene ends were 1 base for V and 9 bases for J; bases not matched to a gene: 4. Germline loops: CDR1 SNHLY, CDR2 FYNNEI. The CDR3 extends over 14 amino acids. CDR3 loop: CASSEGQGGRPQHF. The DNA for the CDR3 is TGTGCCAGCAGTGAAGGACAGGGGGGTAGGCCCCAGCATTTT.

V is TRBV19 and J is TRBJ1-1, with TRBD1 identical over 9 bases. The ends lost 4 bases at V and 4 bases at J; junction bases unmatched: 10. CDR1 and CDR2 from the germline V gene are LNHDA and SQIVND (reference sequence). There are 16 residues in the CDR3. This chain's CDR3 is CASSTNRDRAITEAFF. CDR3 sequence (DNA): TGTGCCAGTAGTACGAACCGGGACAGGGCTATCACTGAAGCTTTCTTT.